Listed below are T cell receptor beta chains from one sample, sequenced in a study of blood T cell repertoires in COVID-19. Data came from immunoSEQ multiplex PCR; TCRdb stores just in-frame clones and leaves some out. The data hold about 75,000 clones, with 88% observed a single time. Material for sequencing was peripheral blood. The receptors come from a human donor in a cohort sampled during active COVID-19. Both conserved end residues are part of each CDR3. The D gene is left open where the match is weak. Rows may omit the clone size; those that give it use once, few, many or a size class.

>.|.|11|TRBV21-1|TRBJ2-7
TGTGCCAGCAGCCACTCCTACGAGCAGTACTTC
CASSHSYEQYF
>.|.|14|TRBV5-1|TRBJ2-4
TGCGCCAGCAGCTTGGGCGACACCTATAACATTCAGTACTTC
CASSLGDTYNIQYF
>TRBD2|.|15|TRBV2|TRBJ2-7
TGTGCCAGCAGGAGACTAGCGACCGACTCCTACGAGCAGTACTTC
CASRRLATDSYEQYF
>.|.|16|TRBV9|TRBJ2-2
TGTGCCAGCAGCGTAGAAGGTGGGCGCGACACCGGGGAGCTGTTTTTT
CASSVEGGRDTGELFF
>TRBD2|.|16|TRBV5-6|TRBJ2-1
TGTGCCAGCAGCGAGATAGCGGGGGGCTCCTACAATGAGCAGTTCTTC
CASSEIAGGSYNEQFF
>TRBD1|.|15|TRBV16|TRBJ2-2
TGTGCCAGCAGCCACACTACAGGGGGCCTCGGGGAGCTGTTTTTT
CASSHTTGGLGELFF
>TRBD1|.|14|TRBV18|TRBJ1-2
TGTGCCAGCTCACCCTTGGACAGGGACTATGGCTACACCTTC
CASSPLDRDYGYTF
>.|once|17|TRBV21-1|TRBJ2-7
TGTGCCAGCAGCAAAGGGTGCGGTGGGCAGGGAAACTACGAGCAGTACTTC
CASSKGCGGQGNYEQYF
>TRBD1|.|15|TRBV7-6|TRBJ1-1
TGTGCCAGCAGCTCGAACAGGGGAGGTTCGACTGAAGCTTTCTTT
CASSSNRGGSTEAFF
>TRBD2|once|16|TRBV19|TRBJ2-3
TGTGCCAGTAGTAGGCTAGCGGAGCTATTCACAGATACGCAGTATTTT
CASSRLAELFTDTQYF
>.|.|14|TRBV5-5|TRBJ1-2
TGTGCCAGCAGCTTTGCGGGGGGGTACTATGGCTACACCTTC
CASSFAGGYYGYTF
>.|.|12|TRBV2|TRBJ2-5
TGTGCCAGCAGTGTTGAGCAAGAGACCCAGTACTTC
CASSVEQETQYF
>TRBD1|.|18|TRBV7-9|TRBJ2-7
TGTGCCAGCAGCTTAGTTGGGACAGGCTATCCCCCTACCTACGAGCAGTACTTC
CASSLVGTGYPPTYEQYF
>.|.|14|TRBV29-1|TRBJ1-2
TGCAGCGTTGAAATGGACAGTACTAACTATGGCTACACCTTC
CSVEMDSTNYGYTF
>TRBD1|.|18|TRBV5-6|TRBJ1-2
TGTGCCAGCAGCTCACGGGACAGGGGAAAATCAGCTAACTATGGCTACACCTTC
CASSSRDRGKSANYGYTF
>TRBD1|few|13|TRBV2|TRBJ1-2
TGTGCCAGCAGTGAAGGACAGGGACTCCGCTACACCTTC
CASSEGQGLRYTF
>TRBD1|.|13|TRBV6-5|TRBJ2-7
TGTGCCAGCTCCTCCGGGACAGATTACGAGCAGTACTTC
CASSSGTDYEQYF
>.|.|12|TRBV20-1|TRBJ2-3
TGCAGTGCTAGTGAGGGCCCAGATACGCAGTATTTT
CSASEGPDTQYF
>.|.|14|TRBV18|TRBJ1-5
TGTGCCAGCTCCCGGACAGATAGCAATCAGCCCCAGCATTTT
CASSRTDSNQPQHF
>TRBD2|.|20|TRBV29-1|TRBJ2-5
TGCAGCGTTGTGTCCCCTCCCCCTAATCGACTAGCGGGCCGACAAGAGACCCAGTACTTC
CSVVSPPPNRLAGRQETQYF
>TRBD2|.|16|TRBV11-2|TRBJ2-5
TGTGCCAGCAGCTTAGTCGGCGGGAGTCCCCAAGAGACCCAGTACTTC
CASSLVGGSPQETQYF
>.|few|15|TRBV6-5|TRBJ1-2
TGTGCCAGCAGTTACTCGGGCAGGGTGGCGAGTGGCTACACCTTC
CASSYSGRVASGYTF
>.|.|15|TRBV5-1|TRBJ1-4
TGCGCCAGCAGCTTGGAAGTCGGGAATAATGAAAAACTGTTTTTT
CASSLEVGNNEKLFF
>.|.|14|TRBV2|TRBJ2-3
TGTGCCAGCGCCTCAGGGAGGCGCACAGATACGCAGTATTTT
CASASGRRTDTQYF
>.|once|14|TRBV24-1|TRBJ2-1
TGTGCCACCAGTGAAGGGGGTCGGAGGAATGAGCAGTTCTTC
CATSEGGRRNEQFF
>.|.|21|TRBV10-1|TRBJ1-2
TGCGCCAGCAGTGAGTCGAGCGGGTTTCTAAGGCAACCCGATGACGGCTATGGCTACACCTTC
CASSESSGFLRQPDDGYGYTF
>.|few|16|TRBV5-8|TRBJ1-5
TGTGCCAGCAGCTTGTTTGGTCGCGGGAGCAATCAGCCCCAGCATTTT
CASSLFGRGSNQPQHF
>.|.|13|TRBV12-3/TRBV12-4|TRBJ1-1
TGTGCCAGCAGTCCTGGGCAGTACACTGAAGCTTTCTTT
CASSPGQYTEAFF
>.|few|12|TRBV6-5|TRBJ1-1
TGTGCCAGCAGTTACGGGAGGGGTGAAGCTTTCTTT
CASSYGRGEAFF
>TRBD1|.|14|TRBV5-5|TRBJ1-1
TGTGCCAGCAGCTGGGGACAGGGTTTAACTGAAGCTTTCTTT
CASSWGQGLTEAFF
>TRBD1|few|14|TRBV3-1/TRBV3-2|TRBJ1-5
TGTGCCAGCAGCCAGGGACAGTGGAATCAGCCCCAGCATTTT
CASSQGQWNQPQHF
>TRBD1|.|18|TRBV18|TRBJ1-1
TGTGCCAGCTCCAACATCGGACAGGGTGGCCTCAAGAGCACTGAAGCTTTCTTT
CASSNIGQGGLKSTEAFF
>TRBD1|.|15|TRBV4-1|TRBJ2-5
TGCGCCAGCAGCCAAGAAGGGCAGGGGGCTTTCGCCCAGTACTTC
CASSQEGQGAFAQYF
>TRBD1|.|14|TRBV18|TRBJ1-1
TGTGCCAGCTCACCGGACAGGGGGCGCACTGAAGCTTTCTTT
CASSPDRGRTEAFF
>.|.|15|TRBV21-1|TRBJ1-5
TGTGCCAGCAGCCCCCACCCTAGGAGCAATCAGCCCCAGCATTTT
CASSPHPRSNQPQHF
>.|once|14|TRBV5-1|TRBJ1-4
TGCGCCAGCAGCCCATGGGCAGGTATCGAAAAACTGTTTTTT
CASSPWAGIEKLFF
>.|once|14|TRBV5-1|TRBJ2-7
TGCGCCAGCAGCGTGCGACCGAGCAGGGACGAGCAGTACTTC
CASSVRPSRDEQYF
>.|.|13|TRBV6-1|TRBJ1-1
TGTGCCAGCACTACCACAGGGAACACTGAAGCTTTCTTT
CASTTTGNTEAFF
>.|.|12|TRBV9|TRBJ2-7
TGTGCCAGCAGCACGGACAGATCCGAGCAGTACTTC
CASSTDRSEQYF
>.|.|12|TRBV18|TRBJ2-3
TGTGCCAGCTCACTACAGGGAGATACGCAGTATTTT
CASSLQGDTQYF
>.|.|14|TRBV6-5|TRBJ2-5
TGTGCCAGCACAGGAAGGGGTCTAGATGGGACCCAGTACTTC
CASTGRGLDGTQYF
>.|.|14|TRBV28|TRBJ1-3
TGTGCCACCGAAGAAAGCGCAGCCGGAAACACCATATATTTT
CATEESAAGNTIYF
>.|.|13|TRBV5-1|TRBJ1-2
TGCGCCAGCAGCTTGGACATTAACTATGGCTACACCTTC
CASSLDINYGYTF
>TRBD1|.|15|TRBV3-1/TRBV3-2|TRBJ2-5
TGTGCCAGCAGCCAAGGACAGGGGGCGGGGGAGACCCAGTACTTC
CASSQGQGAGETQYF
>.|.|15|TRBV5-1|TRBJ1-2
TGCGCCAGCAGCTTGGAGCTAGACCCGAACTATGGCTACACCTTC
CASSLELDPNYGYTF
>TRBD1|.|15|TRBV27|TRBJ1-1
TGTGCCAGCAGTCCGGGACAGGGTCCGAACACTGAAGCTTTCTTT
CASSPGQGPNTEAFF
>.|once|13|TRBV5-4|TRBJ1-2
TGTGCCAGCAGCTTGGTGGAGGGCGAGGGCTACACCTTC
CASSLVEGEGYTF
>TRBD1|once|14|TRBV7-9|TRBJ2-5
TGTGCCAGCAGCTCAGGACAGGGTGGGGAGACCCAGTACTTC
CASSSGQGGETQYF
>.|once|12|TRBV28|TRBJ2-7
TGTGCCAGCGATGGCGGGAACTACGAGCAGTACTTC
CASDGGNYEQYF
>.|once|16|TRBV6-6|TRBJ1-1
TGTGCCAGCACCCGACAGGTAGGAACTAGAGAGATCTTCGCTTTCTTT
CASTRQVGTREIFAFF
>TRBD2|.|15|TRBV27|TRBJ2-1
TGTGCCAGCAGCCGGACTAGCGGGAGGGATAATGAGCAGTTCTTC
CASSRTSGRDNEQFF